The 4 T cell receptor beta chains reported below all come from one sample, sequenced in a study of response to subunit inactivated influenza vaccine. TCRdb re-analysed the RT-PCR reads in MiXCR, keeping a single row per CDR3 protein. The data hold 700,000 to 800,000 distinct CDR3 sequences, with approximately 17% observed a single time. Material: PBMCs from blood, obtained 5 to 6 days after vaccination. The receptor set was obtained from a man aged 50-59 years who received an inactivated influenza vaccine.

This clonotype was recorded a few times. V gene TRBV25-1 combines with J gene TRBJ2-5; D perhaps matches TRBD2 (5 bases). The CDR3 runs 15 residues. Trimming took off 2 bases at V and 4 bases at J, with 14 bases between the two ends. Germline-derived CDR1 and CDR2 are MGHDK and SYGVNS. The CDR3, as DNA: TGTGCCAGCAGTGAAACTACGGGGTTACTAGAGACCCAGTACTTC. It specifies CASSETTGLLETQYF.

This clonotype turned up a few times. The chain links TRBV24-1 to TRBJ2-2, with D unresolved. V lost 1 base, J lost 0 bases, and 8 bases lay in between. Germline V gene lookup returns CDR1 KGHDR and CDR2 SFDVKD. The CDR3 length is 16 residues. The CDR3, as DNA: TGTGCCACCAGTGATTTCGGCACTACGAACACCGGGGAGCTGTTTTTT. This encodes CATSDFGTTNTGELFF.

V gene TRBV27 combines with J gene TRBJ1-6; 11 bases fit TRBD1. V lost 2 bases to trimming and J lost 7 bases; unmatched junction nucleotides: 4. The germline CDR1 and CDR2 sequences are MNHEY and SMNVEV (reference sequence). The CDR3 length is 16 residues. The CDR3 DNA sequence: TGTGCCAGCAGTTTAGAGGGACAGGGGGGAAATTCACCCCTCCACTTT. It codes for CASSLEGQGGNSPLHF.

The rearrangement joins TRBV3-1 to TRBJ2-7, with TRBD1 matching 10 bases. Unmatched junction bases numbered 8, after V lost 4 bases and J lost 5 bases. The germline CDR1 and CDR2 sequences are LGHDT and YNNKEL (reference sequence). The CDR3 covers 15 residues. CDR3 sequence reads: CASSPRDRGGDEQYF. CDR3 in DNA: TGTGCCAGCAGCCCCCGGGACAGGGGTGGCGACGAGCAGTACTTC.